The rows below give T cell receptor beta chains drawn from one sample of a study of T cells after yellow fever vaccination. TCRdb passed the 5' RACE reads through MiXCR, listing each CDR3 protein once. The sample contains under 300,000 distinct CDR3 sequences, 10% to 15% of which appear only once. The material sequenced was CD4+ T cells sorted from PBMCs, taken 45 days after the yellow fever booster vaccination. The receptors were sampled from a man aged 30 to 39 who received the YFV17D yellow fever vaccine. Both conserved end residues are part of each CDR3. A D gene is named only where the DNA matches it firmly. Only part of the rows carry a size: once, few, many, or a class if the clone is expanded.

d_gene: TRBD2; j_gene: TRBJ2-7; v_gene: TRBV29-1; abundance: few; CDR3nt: TGCAGCGTTGTGTTGGCTAGCGGGGTTTCCTACGAGCAGTACTTC; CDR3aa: CSVVLASGVSYEQYF
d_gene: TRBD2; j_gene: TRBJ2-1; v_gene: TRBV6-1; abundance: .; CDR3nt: TGTGCCAGCACGCGGGCTAGCGGAACATCCAGTGAGCAGTTCTTC; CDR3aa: CASTRASGTSSEQFF
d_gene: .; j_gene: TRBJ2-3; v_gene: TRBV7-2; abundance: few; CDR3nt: TGTGCCAGCACCTCGGGGTTCCCAGATACGCAGTATTTT; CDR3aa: CASTSGFPDTQYF
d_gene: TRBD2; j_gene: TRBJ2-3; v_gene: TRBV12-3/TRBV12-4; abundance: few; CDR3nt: TGTGCCAGCAGGGCTAGCGGGAGTGGAACAGATACGCAGTATTTT; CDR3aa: CASRASGSGTDTQYF
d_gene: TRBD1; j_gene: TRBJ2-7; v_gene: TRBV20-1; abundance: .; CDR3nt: TGCAGTGCTAGCAGGGACAGGGCCTCCTACGAGCAGTACTTC; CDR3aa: CSASRDRASYEQYF
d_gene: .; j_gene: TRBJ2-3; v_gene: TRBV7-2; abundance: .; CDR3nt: TGTGCCAGCAGCTCCCAACCCGGCCCAGATACGCAGTATTTT; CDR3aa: CASSSQPGPDTQYF
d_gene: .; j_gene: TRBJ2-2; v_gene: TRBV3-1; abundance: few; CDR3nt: TGTGCCAGTCGGACGGGCGGGGAGCTGTTTTTT; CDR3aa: CASRTGGELFF
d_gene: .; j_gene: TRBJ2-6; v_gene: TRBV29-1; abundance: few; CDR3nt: TGCAGCGTCGCCGGAAACACTGGGGCCAACGTCCTGACTTTC; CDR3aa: CSVAGNTGANVLTF
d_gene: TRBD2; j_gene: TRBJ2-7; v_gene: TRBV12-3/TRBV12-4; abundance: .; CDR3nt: TGTGCCAGCGCTTCGAGCGGGAGGTGGGGCGAGCAGTACTTC; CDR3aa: CASASSGRWGEQYF
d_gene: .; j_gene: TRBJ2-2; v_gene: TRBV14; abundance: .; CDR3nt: TGTGCCAGCAGCCAGGAACTAGCATCGGGGGAGCTGTTTTTT; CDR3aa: CASSQELASGELFF
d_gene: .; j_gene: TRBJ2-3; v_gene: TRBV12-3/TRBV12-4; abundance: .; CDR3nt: TGTGCCAGCAGGCCCGCAGCCACCCCGACAGATACGCAGTATTTT; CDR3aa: CASRPAATPTDTQYF
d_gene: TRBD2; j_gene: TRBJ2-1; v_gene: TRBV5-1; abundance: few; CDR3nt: TGCGCCAGCAGCCAAATAGCGGGAATATCCAATGAGCAGTTCTTC; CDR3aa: CASSQIAGISNEQFF
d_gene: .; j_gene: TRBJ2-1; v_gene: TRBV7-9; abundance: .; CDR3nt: TGTGCCAGCTCCGAAGGGCCGAGTCTGTTCTTC; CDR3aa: CASSEGPSLFF
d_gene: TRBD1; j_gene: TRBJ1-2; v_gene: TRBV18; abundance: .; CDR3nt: TGTGCCAGCTCACCTCGGGACAGGAGAGCTAACTATGGCTACACCTTC; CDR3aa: CASSPRDRRANYGYTF
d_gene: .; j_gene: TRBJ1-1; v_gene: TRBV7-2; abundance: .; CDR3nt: TGTGCCAGCAGCTTAGCAATCAGGAGAGGGGGTAGCACTGAAGCTTTCTTT; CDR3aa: CASSLAIRRGGSTEAFF
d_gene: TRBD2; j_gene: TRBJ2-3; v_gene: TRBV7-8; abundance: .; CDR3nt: TGTGCCAGCAGCTTAGGGACTAGCGGGTTAGGTGCCACAGATACGCAGTATTTT; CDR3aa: CASSLGTSGLGATDTQYF
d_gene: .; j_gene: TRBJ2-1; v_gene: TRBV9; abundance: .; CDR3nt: TGTGCCAGCAGCCCCCGGGTAGCGCTAAGCTCCTACAATGAGCAGTTCTTC; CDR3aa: CASSPRVALSSYNEQFF
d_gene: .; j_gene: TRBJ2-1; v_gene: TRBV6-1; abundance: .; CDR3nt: TGTGCCACTCAGGGCTTGGTCAATGAGCAGTTCTTC; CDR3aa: CATQGLVNEQFF
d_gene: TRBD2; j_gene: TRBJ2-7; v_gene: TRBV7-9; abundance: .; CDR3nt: TGTGCCAGCAGCGGGGGGGTCAGCGGCTACGAGCAGTACTTC; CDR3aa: CASSGGVSGYEQYF
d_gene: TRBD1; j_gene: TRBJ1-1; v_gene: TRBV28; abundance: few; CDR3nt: TGTGCCAGCAGTTCTCCAGGGGGCCGGACTGAAGCTTTCTTT; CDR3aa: CASSSPGGRTEAFF
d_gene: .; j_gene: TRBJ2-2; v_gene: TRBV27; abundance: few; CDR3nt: TGTGCCAGCAGTTTAGGAGGGAGCAGAGTCCTCGGGGAGCTGTTTTTT; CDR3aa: CASSLGGSRVLGELFF
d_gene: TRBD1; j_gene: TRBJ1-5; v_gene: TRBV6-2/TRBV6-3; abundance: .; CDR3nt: TGTGCCAGCAGTTATCGAAGGACGGGAGGCAGGGGGGAGTCTCAGCCCCAGCATTTT; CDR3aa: CASSYRRTGGRGESQPQHF
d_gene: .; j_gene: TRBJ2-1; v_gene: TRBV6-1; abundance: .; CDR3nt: TGTGCCAGCAGCCAAGTTCGGGGAAGCTCCTACAATGAGCAGTTCTTC; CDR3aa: CASSQVRGSSYNEQFF
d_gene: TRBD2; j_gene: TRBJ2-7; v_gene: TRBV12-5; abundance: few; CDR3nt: TGTGCTAGTGGTTTGAGCGGGATTGCCGAGCAGTACTTC; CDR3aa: CASGLSGIAEQYF
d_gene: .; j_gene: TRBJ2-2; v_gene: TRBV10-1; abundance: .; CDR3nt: TGCGCCAGCAGTGAGAACGCCGGGGGAACCGGGGAGCTGTTTTTT; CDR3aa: CASSENAGGTGELFF
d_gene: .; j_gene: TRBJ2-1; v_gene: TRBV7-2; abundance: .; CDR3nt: TGTGCCAGCAGCTTAGTACTCAATGAGCAGTTCTTC; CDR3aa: CASSLVLNEQFF
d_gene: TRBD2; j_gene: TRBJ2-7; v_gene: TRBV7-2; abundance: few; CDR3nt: TGTGCCAGCAGCCCACGGGCGGGAGGAAGCTCCTACGAGCAGTACTTC; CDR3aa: CASSPRAGGSSYEQYF
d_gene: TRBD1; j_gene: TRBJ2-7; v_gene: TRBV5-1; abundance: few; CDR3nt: TGCGCCAGCAGACCCGACTCCGGGACAGCCTACGAGCAGTACTTC; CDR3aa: CASRPDSGTAYEQYF
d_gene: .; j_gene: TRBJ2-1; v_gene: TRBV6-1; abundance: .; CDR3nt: TGTGCCAGCAGTAGGGTTGGGTATACGGGATTAAATGAGCAGTTCTTC; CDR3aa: CASSRVGYTGLNEQFF
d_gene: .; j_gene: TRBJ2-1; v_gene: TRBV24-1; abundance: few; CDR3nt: TGTGCCACCAGTGATTCCTCTCCTAGGTCCTACAATGAGCAGTTCTTC; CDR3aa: CATSDSSPRSYNEQFF
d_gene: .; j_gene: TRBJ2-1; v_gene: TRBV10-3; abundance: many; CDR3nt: TGTGCCATCAGTGACAGGGGCAATGAGCAGTTCTTC; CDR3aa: CAISDRGNEQFF
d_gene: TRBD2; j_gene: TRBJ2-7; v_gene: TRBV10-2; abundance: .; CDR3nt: TGCGCCAGCAGAGACTCTAGCGGGGGCTACGAGTACGAGCAGTACTTC; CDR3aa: CASRDSSGGYEYEQYF
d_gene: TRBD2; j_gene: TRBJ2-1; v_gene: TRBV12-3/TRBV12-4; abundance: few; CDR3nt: TGTGCCAGCAGTCCCGCGGGACTAGTGGCATATGAGCAGTTCTTC; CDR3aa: CASSPAGLVAYEQFF
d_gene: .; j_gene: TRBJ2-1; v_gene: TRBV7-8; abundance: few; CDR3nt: TGTGCCAGCAGCATCGATTGGAACAATGAGCAGTTCTTC; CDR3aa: CASSIDWNNEQFF
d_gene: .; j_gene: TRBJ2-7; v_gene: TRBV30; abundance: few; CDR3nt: TGTGCCTGGAACCCCTACAGGGCGCGGGAGCAGTACTTC; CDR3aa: CAWNPYRAREQYF
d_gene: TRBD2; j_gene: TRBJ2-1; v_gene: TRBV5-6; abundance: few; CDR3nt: TGTGCCAGCAGACTCGGGGGGGCATCCTGGTACAATGAGCAGTTCTTC; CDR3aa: CASRLGGASWYNEQFF
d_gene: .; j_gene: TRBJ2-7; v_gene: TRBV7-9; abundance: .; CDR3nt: TGTGCCAGCAGCTTAGCGAGAGGAGACGGGGACTACGAGCAGTACTTC; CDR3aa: CASSLARGDGDYEQYF
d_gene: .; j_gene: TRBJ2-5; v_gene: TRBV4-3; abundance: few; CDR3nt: TGCGCCAGCAGCCAAAACCCTCTAGAGACCCAGTACTTC; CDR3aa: CASSQNPLETQYF
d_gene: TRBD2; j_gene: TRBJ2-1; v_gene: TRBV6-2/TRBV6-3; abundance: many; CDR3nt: TGTGCCACAAAACCCCGGGAGGGCCTGGGGAATGAGCAGTTCTTC; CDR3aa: CATKPREGLGNEQFF
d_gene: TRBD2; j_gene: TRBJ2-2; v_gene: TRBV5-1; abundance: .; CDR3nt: TGCGCCAGCAGACTCGGACTAGCGGCGAACACCGGGGAGCTGTTTTTT; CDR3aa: CASRLGLAANTGELFF
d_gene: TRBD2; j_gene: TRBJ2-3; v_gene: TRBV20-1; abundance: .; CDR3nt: TGCAGTGAACTGGAGGGACTAGCGAAAAAGATCGGGCAAACAGATACGCAGTATTTT; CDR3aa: CSELEGLAKKIGQTDTQYF
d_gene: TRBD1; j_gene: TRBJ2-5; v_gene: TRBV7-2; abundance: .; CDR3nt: TGTGCCAGCAGCTGGGACAGGTGGAGGGAGACCCAGTACTTC; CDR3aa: CASSWDRWRETQYF
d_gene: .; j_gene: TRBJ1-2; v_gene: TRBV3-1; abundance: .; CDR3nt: TGTGCCAGCAGCCAACTTGCCGCCGGGCGAGGGGATGGCTACACCTTC; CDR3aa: CASSQLAAGRGDGYTF
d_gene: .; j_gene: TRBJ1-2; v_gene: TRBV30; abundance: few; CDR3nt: TGTGCCTGGAGAGGGAGCTATGGCTACACCTTC; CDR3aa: CAWRGSYGYTF
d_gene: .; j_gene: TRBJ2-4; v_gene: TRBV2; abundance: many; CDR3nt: TGTGCCAGCAGTGAGGAGGTGGCGGCCAAAAACATTCAGTACTTC; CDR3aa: CASSEEVAAKNIQYF
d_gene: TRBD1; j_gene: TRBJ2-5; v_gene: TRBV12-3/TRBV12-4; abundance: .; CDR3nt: TGTGCCAGCAGTCCGGACAGGCAAGAGACCCAGTACTTC; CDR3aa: CASSPDRQETQYF
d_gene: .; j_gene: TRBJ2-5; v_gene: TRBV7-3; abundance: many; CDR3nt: TGTGCCAGCAGCCCTGACCGGGGACGGACCCAGTACTTC; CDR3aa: CASSPDRGRTQYF
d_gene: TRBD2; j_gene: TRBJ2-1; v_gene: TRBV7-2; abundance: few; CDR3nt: TGTGCCAGCAGCTTAGCCCTTAGCGGGAGTGGTATAAATGAGCAGTTCTTC; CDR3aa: CASSLALSGSGINEQFF
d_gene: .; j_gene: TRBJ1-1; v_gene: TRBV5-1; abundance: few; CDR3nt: TGCGCCAGCAGCTTGGACGGACGGCACACTGAAGCTTTCTTT; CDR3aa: CASSLDGRHTEAFF
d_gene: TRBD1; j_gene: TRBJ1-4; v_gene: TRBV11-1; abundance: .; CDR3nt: TGTGCCAGCACCAAACAGGGGACAGGCTCTGGAACTAATGAAAAACTGTTTTTT; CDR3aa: CASTKQGTGSGTNEKLFF
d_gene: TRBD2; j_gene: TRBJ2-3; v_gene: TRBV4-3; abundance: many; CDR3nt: TGCGCCAGCAGCGGGAGCGGGGGCACCACAGATACGCAGTATTTT; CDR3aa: CASSGSGGTTDTQYF
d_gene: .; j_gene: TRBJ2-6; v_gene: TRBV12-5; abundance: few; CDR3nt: TGTGCTAGTGGTTTGGTGCGACAGGCTGACGATCAAAACTCTGGGGCCAACGTCCTGACTTTC; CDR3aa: CASGLVRQADDQNSGANVLTF
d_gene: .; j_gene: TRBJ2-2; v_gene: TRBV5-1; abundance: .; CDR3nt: TGCGCCAGCAGCTCGGACAAGGGACTTGACGTGGCCGGGGAGCTGTTTTTT; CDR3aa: CASSSDKGLDVAGELFF
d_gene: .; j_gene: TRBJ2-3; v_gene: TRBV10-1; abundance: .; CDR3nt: TGCGCCAGCAGCCCGATTACGTCAGATACGCAGTATTTT; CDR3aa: CASSPITSDTQYF
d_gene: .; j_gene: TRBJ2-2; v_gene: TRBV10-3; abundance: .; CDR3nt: TGTGCCATCAGTGGGACCCAGGACAGCGCGAACACCGGGGAGCTGTTTTTT; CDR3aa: CAISGTQDSANTGELFF
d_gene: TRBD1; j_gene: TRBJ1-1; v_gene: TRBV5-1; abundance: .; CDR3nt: TGCGCCAGCAGGCCGGGACAGGTGGGCACTGAAGCTTTCTTT; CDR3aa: CASRPGQVGTEAFF
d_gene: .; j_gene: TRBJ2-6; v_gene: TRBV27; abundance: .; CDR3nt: TGTGCCAGCAGTTTATTAGCCCCCAGGGGCGGAGGGGCCAACGTCCTGACTTTC; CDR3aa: CASSLLAPRGGGANVLTF
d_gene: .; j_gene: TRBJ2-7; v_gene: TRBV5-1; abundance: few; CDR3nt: TGCGCCAGCAGCCCGGACGGCCAAACCTACGAGCAGTACTTC; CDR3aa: CASSPDGQTYEQYF
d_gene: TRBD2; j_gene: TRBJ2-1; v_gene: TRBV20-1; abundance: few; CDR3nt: TGCAGTGCCCAGACTAGCAGAACCTACAATGAGCAGTTCTTC; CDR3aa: CSAQTSRTYNEQFF
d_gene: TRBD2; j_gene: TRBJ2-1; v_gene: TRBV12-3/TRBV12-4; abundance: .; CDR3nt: TGTGCCAGCAGACTCAGGACTAGCGGGAGGAATGAGCAGTTCTTC; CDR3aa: CASRLRTSGRNEQFF